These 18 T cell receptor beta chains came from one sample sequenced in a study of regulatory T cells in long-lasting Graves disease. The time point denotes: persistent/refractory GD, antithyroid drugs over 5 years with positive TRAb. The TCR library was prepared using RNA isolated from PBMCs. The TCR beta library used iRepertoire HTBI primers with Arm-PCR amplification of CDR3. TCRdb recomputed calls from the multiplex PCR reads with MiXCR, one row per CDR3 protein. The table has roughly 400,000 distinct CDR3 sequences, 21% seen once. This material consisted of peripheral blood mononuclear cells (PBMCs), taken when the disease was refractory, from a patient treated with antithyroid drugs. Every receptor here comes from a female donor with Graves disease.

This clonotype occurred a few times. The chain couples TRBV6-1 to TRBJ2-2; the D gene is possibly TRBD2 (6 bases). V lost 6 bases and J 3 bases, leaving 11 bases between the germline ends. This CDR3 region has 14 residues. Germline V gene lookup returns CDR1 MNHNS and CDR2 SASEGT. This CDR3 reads CASRGRGYTGELFF. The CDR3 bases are TGTGCCAGCAGGGGGCGGGGCTACACCGGGGAGCTGTTTTTT.

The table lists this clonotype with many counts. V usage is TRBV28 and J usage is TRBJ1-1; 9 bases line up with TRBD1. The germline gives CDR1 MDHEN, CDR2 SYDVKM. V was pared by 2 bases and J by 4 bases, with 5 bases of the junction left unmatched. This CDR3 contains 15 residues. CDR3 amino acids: CASSLRDRVVTEAFF. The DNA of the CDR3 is TGTGCCAGCAGTTTAAGGGACAGGGTGGTCACTGAAGCTTTCTTT.

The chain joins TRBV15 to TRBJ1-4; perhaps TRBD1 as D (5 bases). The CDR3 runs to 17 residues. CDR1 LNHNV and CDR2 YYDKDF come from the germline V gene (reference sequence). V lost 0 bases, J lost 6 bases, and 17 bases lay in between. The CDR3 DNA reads TGTGCCACCAGCAGAGACCCCCCTGGGGGGGTTGATGAAAAACTGTTTTTT. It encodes CATSRDPPGGVDEKLFF.

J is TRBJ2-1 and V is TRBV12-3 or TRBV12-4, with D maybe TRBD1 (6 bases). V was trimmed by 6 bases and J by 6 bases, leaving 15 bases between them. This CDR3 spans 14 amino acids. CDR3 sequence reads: CASSRSGTSNEQFF. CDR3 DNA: TGTGCCAGCAGCCGATCCGGGACATCCAATGAGCAGTTCTTC.

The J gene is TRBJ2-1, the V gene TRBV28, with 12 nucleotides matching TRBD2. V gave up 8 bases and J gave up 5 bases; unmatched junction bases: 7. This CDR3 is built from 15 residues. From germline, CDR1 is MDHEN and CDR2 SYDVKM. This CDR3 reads CASLGGLAGNNEQFF. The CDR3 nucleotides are TGTGCCAGCCTAGGGGGACTAGCGGGTAACAATGAGCAGTTCTTC.

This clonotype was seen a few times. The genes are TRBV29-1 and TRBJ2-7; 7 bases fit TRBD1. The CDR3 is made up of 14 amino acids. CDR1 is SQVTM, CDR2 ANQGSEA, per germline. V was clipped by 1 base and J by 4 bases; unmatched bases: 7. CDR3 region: CSVEVSNRGYEQYF. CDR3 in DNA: TGCAGCGTTGAAGTTTCCAACAGGGGTTACGAGCAGTACTTC.

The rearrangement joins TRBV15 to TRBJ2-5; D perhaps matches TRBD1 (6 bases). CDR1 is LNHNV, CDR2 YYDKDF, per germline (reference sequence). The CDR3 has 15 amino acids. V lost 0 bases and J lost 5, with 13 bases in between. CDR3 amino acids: CATSRDRSGVETQYF. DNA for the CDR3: TGTGCCACCAGCAGAGATCGATCAGGGGTTGAGACCCAGTACTTC.

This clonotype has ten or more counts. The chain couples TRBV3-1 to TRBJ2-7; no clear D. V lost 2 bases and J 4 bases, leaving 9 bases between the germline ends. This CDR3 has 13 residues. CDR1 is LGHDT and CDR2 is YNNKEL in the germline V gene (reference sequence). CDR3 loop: CASSQRPSYEQYF. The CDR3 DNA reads TGTGCCAGCAGCCAACGGCCCTCTTACGAGCAGTACTTC.

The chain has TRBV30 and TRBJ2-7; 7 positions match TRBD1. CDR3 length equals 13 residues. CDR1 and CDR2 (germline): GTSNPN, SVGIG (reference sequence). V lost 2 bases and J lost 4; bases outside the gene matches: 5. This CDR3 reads CAWSSGTDYEQYF. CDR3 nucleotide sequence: TGTGCCTGGAGTTCCGGGACAGATTACGAGCAGTACTTC. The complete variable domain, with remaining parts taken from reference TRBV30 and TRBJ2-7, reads SQTIHQWPATLVQPVGSPLSLECTVEGTSNPNLYWYRQAAGRGLQLLFYSVGIGQISSEVPQNLSASRPQDRQFILSSKKLLLSDSGFYLCAWSSGTDYEQYFGPGTRLTVT.

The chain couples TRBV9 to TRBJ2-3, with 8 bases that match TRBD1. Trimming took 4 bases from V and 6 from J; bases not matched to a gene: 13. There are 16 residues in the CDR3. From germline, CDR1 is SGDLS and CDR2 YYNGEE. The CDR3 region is CASSIHPQGARDTQYF. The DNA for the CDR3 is TGTGCCAGCAGCATCCACCCGCAGGGGGCTCGGGATACGCAGTATTTT.

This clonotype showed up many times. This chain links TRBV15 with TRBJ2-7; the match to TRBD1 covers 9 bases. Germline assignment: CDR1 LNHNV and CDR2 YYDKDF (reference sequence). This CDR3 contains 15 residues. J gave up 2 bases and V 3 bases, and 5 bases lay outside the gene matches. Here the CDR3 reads CATSSGYRGPYEQYF. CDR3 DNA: TGTGCCACCAGCAGCGGCTACAGGGGGCCCTACGAGCAGTACTTC.

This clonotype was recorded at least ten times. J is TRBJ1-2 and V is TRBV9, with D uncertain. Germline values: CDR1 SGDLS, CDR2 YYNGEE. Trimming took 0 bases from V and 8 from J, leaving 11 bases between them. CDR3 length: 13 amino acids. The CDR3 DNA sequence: TGTGCCAGCAGCGTAGGGCAGAGGGTAGGCTACACCTTC. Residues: CASSVGQRVGYTF. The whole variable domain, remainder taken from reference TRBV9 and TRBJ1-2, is DSGVTQTPKHLITATGQRVTLRCSPRSGDLSVYWYQQSLDQGLQFLIQYYNGEERAKGNILERFSAQQFPDLHSELNLSSLELGDSALYFCASSVGQRVGYTFGSGTRLTVV.

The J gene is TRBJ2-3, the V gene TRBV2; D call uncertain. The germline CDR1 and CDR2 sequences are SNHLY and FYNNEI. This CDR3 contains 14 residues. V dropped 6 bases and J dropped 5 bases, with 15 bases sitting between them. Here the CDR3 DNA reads TGTGCCAGCAGGGCGCTAGACCCGGTAGATACGCAGTATTTT. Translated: CASRALDPVDTQYF.

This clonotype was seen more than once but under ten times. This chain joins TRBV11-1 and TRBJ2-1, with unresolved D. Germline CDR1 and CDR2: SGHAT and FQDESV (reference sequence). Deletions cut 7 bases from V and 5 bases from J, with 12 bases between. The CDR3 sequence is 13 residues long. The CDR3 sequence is CASTINPDNEQFF. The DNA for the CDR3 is TGTGCCAGCACCATCAACCCGGACAATGAGCAGTTCTTC.

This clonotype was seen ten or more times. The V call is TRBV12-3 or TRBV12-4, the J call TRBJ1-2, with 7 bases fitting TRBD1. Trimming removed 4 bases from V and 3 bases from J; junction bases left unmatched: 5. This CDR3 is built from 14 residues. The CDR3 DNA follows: TGTGCCAGCAGTTCAGACAGGGTTTACTATGGCTACACCTTC. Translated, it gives CASSSDRVYYGYTF.

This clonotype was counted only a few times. The DNA of the CDR3 is TGCAGCGCTACTACGGACAGAACCTACGAGCAGTACTTC. Encoded protein: CSATTDRTYEQYF. The rearrangement uses TRBV29-1 and TRBJ2-7, with TRBD1 as a possible D gene (6 bases). The germline V and J ends were trimmed by 7 bases and 2 bases, with 15 bases remaining between them. Germline V gives CDR1 SQVTM, CDR2 ANQGSEA. The CDR3 contains 13 residues.

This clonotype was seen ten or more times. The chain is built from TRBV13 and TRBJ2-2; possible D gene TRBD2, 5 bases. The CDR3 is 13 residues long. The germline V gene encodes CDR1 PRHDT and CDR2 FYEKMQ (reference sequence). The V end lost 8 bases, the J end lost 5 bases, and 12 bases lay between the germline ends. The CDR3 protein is CASARGRTGELFF. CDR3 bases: TGTGCCAGCGCGAGAGGGCGTACCGGGGAGCTGTTTTTT.

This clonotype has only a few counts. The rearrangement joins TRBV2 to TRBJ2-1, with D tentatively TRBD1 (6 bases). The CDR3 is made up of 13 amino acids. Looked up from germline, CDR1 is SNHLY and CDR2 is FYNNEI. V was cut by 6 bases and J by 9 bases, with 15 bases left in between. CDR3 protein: CASRPRGSGEQFF. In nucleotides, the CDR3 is TGTGCCAGCAGGCCCAGGGGCTCGGGTGAGCAGTTCTTC.